Included here is one T cell receptor (beta chain) sequence, with context. What it binds is unknown. TCRbeta library preparation incorporated unique molecular identifiers. TCRdb ran MiXCR on the PCR reads and lists one entry per CDR3 protein. The sample lists a few hundred thousand distinct CDR3 sequences, over 25% occurring once. The record originates from a study of T-cell reconstitution after alpha-beta-depleted transplantation in children. Study conclusions and caveats: The authors attributed T-cell counts and diversity one year after transplant mostly to newly produced T cells. There were some patients whose high TCRbeta diversity at day 60 came from surviving recipient T cells and thymic progenitors.

The CDR3 totals 14 residues. V was cut by 0 bases and J by 3 bases, with 8 bases left in between. Germline-derived CDR1 and CDR2 are SGHTA and FQGNSA. The chain carries TRBV7-2 and TRBJ1-1; a weak D match, TRBD1 (5 bases). This specimen consisted of PBMCs, obtained before TCRalphabeta/CD19-depleted stem cell transplant. The TCR sequence derives from a boy younger than two with Wiskott-Aldrich syndrome, due to receive a stem cell transplant. CDR3 sequence reads: CASSLALGDTEAFF. In nucleotides, the CDR3 is TGTGCCAGCAGCTTAGCGTTAGGGGACACTGAAGCTTTCTTT.